This TCR beta chain comes out of a study of T cell responses to AZD1222 COVID-19 vaccine. Overall study findings and caveats: CD4 TCRs linked to vaccination spanned spike, dominating at 160-218 and 743-854. Clonal diversity was possibly underestimated; the donors were predominantly white British and more often female. Among spike-specific TCRs, nearly half reportedly target unmutated variant regions.

CDR3 length: 12 amino acids. Between the trimmed V and J ends, which lost 6 bases and 4 bases, there was a span of 7 bases. Germline V gene sequence: CDR1 MNHEY, CDR2 SVGAGI. About this clone itself: Its target is unknown.

Measured with immunoSEQ multiplex PCR; TCRdb has only the in-frame clones, and not every one. The sample shows 190,000 or so clones, 88% of them seen only once. This sequence was found in an adult who received the AZD1222 COVID-19 vaccine. The chain joins TRBV6-5 to TRBJ1-5, with D possibly matching TRBD1 (5 bases). Sequenced material: peripheral blood, taken 28 days after the second AZD1222 dose. DNA of the CDR3: TGTGCCAGCAGAGAGGGGAATCAGCCCCAGCATTTT. Its protein product is CASREGNQPQHF.